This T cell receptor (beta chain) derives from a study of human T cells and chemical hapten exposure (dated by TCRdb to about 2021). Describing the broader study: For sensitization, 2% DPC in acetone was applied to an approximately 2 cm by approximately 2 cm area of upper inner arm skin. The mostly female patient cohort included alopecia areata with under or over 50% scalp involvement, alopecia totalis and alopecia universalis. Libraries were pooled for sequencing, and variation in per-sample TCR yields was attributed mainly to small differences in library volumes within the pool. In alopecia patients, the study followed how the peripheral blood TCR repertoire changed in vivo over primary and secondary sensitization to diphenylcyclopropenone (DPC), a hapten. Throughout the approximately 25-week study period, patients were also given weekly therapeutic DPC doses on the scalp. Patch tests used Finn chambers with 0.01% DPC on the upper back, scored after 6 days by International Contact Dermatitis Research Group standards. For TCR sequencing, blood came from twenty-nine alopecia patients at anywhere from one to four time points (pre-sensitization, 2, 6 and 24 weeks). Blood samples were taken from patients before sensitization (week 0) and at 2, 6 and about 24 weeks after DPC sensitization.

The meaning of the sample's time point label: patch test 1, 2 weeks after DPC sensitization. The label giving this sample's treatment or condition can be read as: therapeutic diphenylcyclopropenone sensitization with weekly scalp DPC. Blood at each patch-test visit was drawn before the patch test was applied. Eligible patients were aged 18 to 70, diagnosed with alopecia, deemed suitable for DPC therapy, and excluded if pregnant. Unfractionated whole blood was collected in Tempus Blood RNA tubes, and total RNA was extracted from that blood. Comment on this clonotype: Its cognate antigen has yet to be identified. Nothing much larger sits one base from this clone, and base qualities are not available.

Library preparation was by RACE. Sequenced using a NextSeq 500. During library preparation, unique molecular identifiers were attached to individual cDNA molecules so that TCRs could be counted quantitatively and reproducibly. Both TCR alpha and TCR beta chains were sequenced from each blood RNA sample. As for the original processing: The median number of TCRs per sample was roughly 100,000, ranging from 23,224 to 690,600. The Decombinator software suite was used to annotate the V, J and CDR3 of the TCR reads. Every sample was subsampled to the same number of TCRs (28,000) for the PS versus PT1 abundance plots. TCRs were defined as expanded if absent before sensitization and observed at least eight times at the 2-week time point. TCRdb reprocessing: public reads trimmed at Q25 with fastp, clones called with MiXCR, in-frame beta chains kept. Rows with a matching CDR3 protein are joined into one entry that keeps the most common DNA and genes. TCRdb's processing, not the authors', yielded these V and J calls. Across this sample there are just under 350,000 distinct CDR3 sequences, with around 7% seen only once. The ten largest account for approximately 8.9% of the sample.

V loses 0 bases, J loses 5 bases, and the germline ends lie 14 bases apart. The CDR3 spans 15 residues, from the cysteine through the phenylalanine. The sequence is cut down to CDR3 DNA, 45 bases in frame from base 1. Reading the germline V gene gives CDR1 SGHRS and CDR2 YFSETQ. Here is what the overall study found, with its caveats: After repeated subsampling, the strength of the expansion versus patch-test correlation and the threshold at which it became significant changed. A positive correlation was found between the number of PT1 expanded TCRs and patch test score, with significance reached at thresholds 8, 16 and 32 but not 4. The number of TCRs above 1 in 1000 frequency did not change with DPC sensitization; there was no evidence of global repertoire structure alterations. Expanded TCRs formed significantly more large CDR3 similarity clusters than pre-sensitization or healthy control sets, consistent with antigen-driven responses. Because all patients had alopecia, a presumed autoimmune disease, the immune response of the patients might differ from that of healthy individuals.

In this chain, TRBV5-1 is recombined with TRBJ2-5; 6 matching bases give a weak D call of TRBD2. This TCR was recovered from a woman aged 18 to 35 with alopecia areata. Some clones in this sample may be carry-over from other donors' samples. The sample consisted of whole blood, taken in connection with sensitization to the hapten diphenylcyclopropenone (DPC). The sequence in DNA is TGCGCCAGCAGCTTGGAATATTTTGGAGGGGAGACCCAGTACTTC. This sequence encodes CASSLEYFGGETQYF. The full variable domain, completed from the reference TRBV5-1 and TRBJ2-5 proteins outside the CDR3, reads KAGVTQTPRYLIKTRGQQVTLSCSPISGHRSVSWYQQTPGQGLQFLFEYFSETQRNKGNFPGRFSGRQFSNSRSEMNVSTLELGDSALYLCASSLEYFGGETQYFGPGTRLLVL.